A selection of T cell receptor beta chains follows, all from one sample in a study of tumor-infiltrating lymphocytes in oesophageal squamous cell carcinoma. TCRdb re-analysed the PCR reads in MiXCR, keeping a single row per CDR3 protein. The table shows 15,000 or so distinct CDR3 sequences, with 47% occurring only once. Sequenced sample: normal esophageal tissue next to the tumor. The receptors originated from a female donor with esophageal squamous cell carcinoma. Each CDR3 is given with its conserved first and last residue. Fields, in order: D gene, clone size, CDR3 length, V gene, J gene, CDR3 DNA, CDR3 protein. The D gene is left open where the match is weak. Some rows have no size entry. The others give once, few or many, or a class for an expanded clone.

d_gene: TRBD1; abundance: few; len: 14; v_gene: TRBV7-8; j_gene: TRBJ2-7; CDR3nt: TGTGCCAGCAGCTCGACAGGGAGTCCCTACGAGCAGTACTTC; CDR3aa: CASSSTGSPYEQYF
d_gene: -; abundance: many; len: 13; v_gene: TRBV9; j_gene: TRBJ1-1; CDR3nt: TGTGCCAGCAGCGTAGGGGACGGCACTGAAGCTTTCTTT; CDR3aa: CASSVGDGTEAFF
d_gene: TRBD1; abundance: many; len: 16; v_gene: TRBV4-1; j_gene: TRBJ2-2; CDR3nt: TGCGCCAGCAGCCAAGCTTCCGGGACAGCCACCGGGGAGCTGTTTTTT; CDR3aa: CASSQASGTATGELFF
d_gene: TRBD1; abundance: few; len: 11; v_gene: TRBV7-6; j_gene: TRBJ2-7; CDR3nt: TGTGCCAGCAGCACAGGGGGCGAGCAGTACTTC; CDR3aa: CASSTGGEQYF
d_gene: TRBD1; abundance: -; len: 14; v_gene: TRBV6-4; j_gene: TRBJ2-3; CDR3nt: TGTGCCAGCAGTGAGGGACAGCACACAGATACGCAGTATTTT; CDR3aa: CASSEGQHTDTQYF
d_gene: TRBD1; abundance: -; len: 15; v_gene: TRBV5-4; j_gene: TRBJ2-1; CDR3nt: TGTGCCAGCAGCTTGAGGGGACAGGACTACAATGAGCAGTTCTTC; CDR3aa: CASSLRGQDYNEQFF
d_gene: -; abundance: few; len: 15; v_gene: TRBV7-2; j_gene: TRBJ1-2; CDR3nt: TGTGCCAGCAGCTTAGTTTACCCGGGAAACTATGGCTACACCTTC; CDR3aa: CASSLVYPGNYGYTF
d_gene: -; abundance: many; len: 17; v_gene: TRBV5-1; j_gene: TRBJ2-3; CDR3nt: TGCGCCAGCAGCTTGGGATCCGGGGGAGGTAGCACAGATACGCAGTATTTT; CDR3aa: CASSLGSGGGSTDTQYF
d_gene: TRBD1; abundance: once; len: 15; v_gene: TRBV28; j_gene: TRBJ2-1; CDR3nt: TGTGCCAGCAGTTGGGGACAGCGCCCCTACAATGAGCAGTTCTTC; CDR3aa: CASSWGQRPYNEQFF
d_gene: -; abundance: -; len: 13; v_gene: TRBV7-6; j_gene: TRBJ2-4; CDR3nt: TGTGCCAGCAGCATTAGCGGAATCGGGGAGCTGTACTTC; CDR3aa: CASSISGIGELYF
d_gene: -; abundance: -; len: 13; v_gene: TRBV7-4; j_gene: TRBJ2-5; CDR3nt: TGTGCCAGCATCAGGACCCTGCAAGAGACCCAGTACTTC; CDR3aa: CASIRTLQETQYF
d_gene: TRBD1; abundance: -; len: 15; v_gene: TRBV27; j_gene: TRBJ2-1; CDR3nt: TGTGCCAGCAGGAACAGGGGTGGGTTCTACAATGAGCAGTTCTTC; CDR3aa: CASRNRGGFYNEQFF
d_gene: -; abundance: once; len: 13; v_gene: TRBV7-3; j_gene: TRBJ1-1; CDR3nt: TGTGCCAGCAGCCCCCAGGGCTACACTGAAGCTTTCTTT; CDR3aa: CASSPQGYTEAFF
d_gene: -; abundance: many; len: 15; v_gene: TRBV18; j_gene: TRBJ2-4; CDR3nt: TGTGCCAGCTCACCCCCCGGTGGTGGCAAAAACATTCAGTACTTC; CDR3aa: CASSPPGGGKNIQYF
d_gene: TRBD1; abundance: many; len: 13; v_gene: TRBV28; j_gene: TRBJ1-1; CDR3nt: TGTGCCAGCAGGGGGGGACAGGGCGGTGAAGCTTTCTTT; CDR3aa: CASRGGQGGEAFF
d_gene: TRBD1; abundance: medium-sized; len: 11; v_gene: TRBV12-3/TRBV12-4; j_gene: TRBJ2-7; CDR3nt: TGTGCCAGCAGACAGGGGGGCGAGCAGTACTTC; CDR3aa: CASRQGGEQYF
d_gene: -; abundance: -; len: 12; v_gene: TRBV19; j_gene: TRBJ2-2; CDR3nt: TGTGCCAGTAGTTATGGCACCGGGGAGCTGTTTTTT; CDR3aa: CASSYGTGELFF
d_gene: -; abundance: -; len: 15; v_gene: TRBV7-2; j_gene: TRBJ2-1; CDR3nt: TGTGCCAGCAGCTTAGGGGTAGGGGCCCCAAATGAGCAGTTCTTC; CDR3aa: CASSLGVGAPNEQFF
d_gene: TRBD1; abundance: many; len: 15; v_gene: TRBV5-6; j_gene: TRBJ2-3; CDR3nt: TGTGCCAGCAGCGATGGACAGGGGTACGCAGATACGCAGTATTTT; CDR3aa: CASSDGQGYADTQYF
d_gene: -; abundance: few; len: 11; v_gene: TRBV7-2; j_gene: TRBJ2-1; CDR3nt: TGTGCCAGCAGCTTACGGCATGAGCAGTTCTTC; CDR3aa: CASSLRHEQFF
d_gene: -; abundance: -; len: 15; v_gene: TRBV19; j_gene: TRBJ2-5; CDR3nt: TGTGCCAGTAGCCCTCGCCGGGCTACCCAAGAGACCCAGTACTTC; CDR3aa: CASSPRRATQETQYF
d_gene: TRBD1; abundance: many; len: 14; v_gene: TRBV5-4; j_gene: TRBJ1-2; CDR3nt: TGTGCCAGCAGCTTGGACAGGGGTGGGAATGGCTACACCTTC; CDR3aa: CASSLDRGGNGYTF
d_gene: -; abundance: few; len: 14; v_gene: TRBV7-9; j_gene: TRBJ2-3; CDR3nt: TGTGCCAGCAGCTTGGACGGTCCCACAGATACGCAGTATTTT; CDR3aa: CASSLDGPTDTQYF
d_gene: -; abundance: medium-sized; len: 15; v_gene: TRBV7-3; j_gene: TRBJ1-2; CDR3nt: TGTGCCAGCAGGTCGACCCCCTCGGTCGACTATGGCTACACCTTC; CDR3aa: CASRSTPSVDYGYTF
d_gene: -; abundance: -; len: 11; v_gene: TRBV27; j_gene: TRBJ1-6; CDR3nt: TGTGCCAGCAAGGGTGGCTCACCCCTCCACTTT; CDR3aa: CASKGGSPLHF
d_gene: TRBD1; abundance: many; len: 15; v_gene: TRBV5-1; j_gene: TRBJ1-2; CDR3nt: TGCGCCAGCAGCTTGGGTTTGGGACAGGGAAAAGGCTACACCTTC; CDR3aa: CASSLGLGQGKGYTF
d_gene: -; abundance: many; len: 13; v_gene: TRBV7-3; j_gene: TRBJ2-7; CDR3nt: TGTGCCAGCAGCTACGCCGGGAAAGGCGAGCAGTACTTC; CDR3aa: CASSYAGKGEQYF
d_gene: TRBD2; abundance: many; len: 15; v_gene: TRBV18; j_gene: TRBJ2-7; CDR3nt: TGTGCCAGCTCTCCACCGGGGACTAGCAGGGACGAGCAGTACTTC; CDR3aa: CASSPPGTSRDEQYF
d_gene: TRBD1; abundance: -; len: 14; v_gene: TRBV7-3; j_gene: TRBJ2-7; CDR3nt: TGTGCCAGCAGCGCGGACAGGTTTTCCTACGAGCAGTACTTC; CDR3aa: CASSADRFSYEQYF
d_gene: TRBD2; abundance: -; len: 20; v_gene: TRBV7-1; j_gene: TRBJ2-7; CDR3nt: TGTGCCAGCAGCCCAGGACGGAGACTAGCGGGAGGGCCATCTATTGGTGAGCAGTACTTC; CDR3aa: CASSPGRRLAGGPSIGEQYF
d_gene: TRBD2; abundance: -; len: 15; v_gene: TRBV7-6; j_gene: TRBJ2-5; CDR3nt: TGTGCTAGCAGCCCCCGACTAGCGGGTGTGAAGACCCAGTACTTC; CDR3aa: CASSPRLAGVKTQYF
d_gene: -; abundance: many; len: 14; v_gene: TRBV12-3/TRBV12-4; j_gene: TRBJ1-5; CDR3nt: TGTGCCAGCAGTTTCCTGGGAAGCAATCAGCCCCAGCATTTT; CDR3aa: CASSFLGSNQPQHF
d_gene: -; abundance: -; len: 14; v_gene: TRBV27; j_gene: TRBJ1-5; CDR3nt: TGTGCCAGCTCGACGGGGGGTAGCAGTCAGCCCCAGCATTTT; CDR3aa: CASSTGGSSQPQHF
d_gene: -; abundance: -; len: 14; v_gene: TRBV10-3; j_gene: TRBJ2-3; CDR3nt: TGTGCCATCAGTGGCGAGGGTAGCGGAGATACGCAGTATTTT; CDR3aa: CAISGEGSGDTQYF
d_gene: -; abundance: -; len: 11; v_gene: TRBV12-3/TRBV12-4; j_gene: TRBJ2-7; CDR3nt: TGTGCCAGAACGGACTCCTACGAGCAGTACTTC; CDR3aa: CARTDSYEQYF
d_gene: TRBD2; abundance: -; len: 16; v_gene: TRBV11-2; j_gene: TRBJ2-5; CDR3nt: TGTGCCAGCAGCCCCAGGACTAGCGGGAGGGAAGAGACCCAGTACTTC; CDR3aa: CASSPRTSGREETQYF
d_gene: -; abundance: many; len: 14; v_gene: TRBV4-2; j_gene: TRBJ2-5; CDR3nt: TGTGCCAGCAGCCAGTCTCAGGGATTCGAGACCCAGTACTTC; CDR3aa: CASSQSQGFETQYF